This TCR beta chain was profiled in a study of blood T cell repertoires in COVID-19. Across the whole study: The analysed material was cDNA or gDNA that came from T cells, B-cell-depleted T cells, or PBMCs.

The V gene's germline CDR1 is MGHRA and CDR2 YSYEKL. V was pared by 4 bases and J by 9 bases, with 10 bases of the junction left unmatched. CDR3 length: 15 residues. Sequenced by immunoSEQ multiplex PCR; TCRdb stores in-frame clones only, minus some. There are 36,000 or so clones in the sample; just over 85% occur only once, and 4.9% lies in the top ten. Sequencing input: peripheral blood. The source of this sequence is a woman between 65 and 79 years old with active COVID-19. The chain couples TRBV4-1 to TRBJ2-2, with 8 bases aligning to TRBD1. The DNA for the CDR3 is TGCGCCAGCAGCCCCCTGGACAGGGTCGATAGGGAGCTGTTTTTT. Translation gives CASSPLDRVDRELFF.